The clone carrying this T cell receptor beta chain was counted a single time. This entry belongs to a study of OX40 agonist ivuxolimab in advanced cancers. Data came from immunoSEQ multiplex PCR; TCRdb stores just in-frame clones and leaves some out. The table records 28,000 or so clones, around 84% of them present only once. The germline gives CDR1 SGHNT, CDR2 YYREEE (reference sequence). V was clipped by 5 bases and J by 6 bases; unmatched bases: 7. This CDR3 has 13 amino acids. Sequenced here: CD4+ or CD8+ T cells sorted from blood, sampled in a trial of the OX40 agonist ivuxolimab. This sequence originates from an adult with an advanced solid tumor such as melanoma, head and neck, liver or kidney cancer. The V gene is TRBV5-4, the J gene TRBJ1-2; 7 bases match TRBD1. CDR3: CASSYQGEDGYTF. CDR3 DNA sequence: TGTGCCAGCAGTTACCAGGGGGAGGATGGCTACACCTTC. The full variable domain, its missing parts supplied by reference TRBV5-4 and TRBJ1-2, is ETGVTQSPTHLIKTRGQQVTLRCSSQSGHNTVSWYQQALGQGPQFIFQYYREEENGRGNFPPRFSGLQFPNYSSELNVNALELDDSALYLCASSYQGEDGYTFGSGTRLTVV.